This T cell receptor (beta chain) was sequenced during a study of control samples from healthy donors and cancer patients (dated by TCRdb to 2018 to 2020). As for this clone: The antigen it binds to is not known. Per-nucleotide qualities are absent, and no much larger clonotype sits a single base away.

Libraries were prepared through the immunoSEQ multiplex PCR assay. TCRdb re-hosts the immuneACCESS table, in-frame sequences only. Its copies lack some clones; in the studies checked, an unresolved V gene accounts for under half of them, and the cause for the rest is not known. This sample comprises over 150,000 clones, more than 85% of them detected only once. The ten largest account for around 2% of the sample. V gives up 1 base and J gives up 11 bases, and the segment between their germline ends measures 8 bases. Sequences SNHLY (CDR1) and FYNNEI (CDR2) are obtained from the germline V gene. CDR3 length: 12 amino acids, cysteine to phenylalanine. The kept DNA is CDR3 alone, 36 bases in frame from the first base.

Specimen: blood. The V gene is TRBV2 and the J gene is TRBJ1-4; the D gene is unclear. The receptor's source is a woman in her 40s in good health. The DNA sequence is TGTGCCAGCAGTGAAGTGGGCACCAAACTGTTTTTT. It is translated as CASSEVGTKLFF.